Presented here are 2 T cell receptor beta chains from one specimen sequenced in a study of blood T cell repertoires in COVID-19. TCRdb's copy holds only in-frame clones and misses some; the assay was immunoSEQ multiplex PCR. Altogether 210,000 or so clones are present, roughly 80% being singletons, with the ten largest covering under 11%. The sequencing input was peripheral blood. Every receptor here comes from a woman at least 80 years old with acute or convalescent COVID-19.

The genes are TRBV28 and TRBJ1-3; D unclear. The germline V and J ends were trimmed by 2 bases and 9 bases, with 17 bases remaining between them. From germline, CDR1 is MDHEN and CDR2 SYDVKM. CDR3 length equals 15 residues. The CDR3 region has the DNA TGTGCCAGCAGTTTACTAACGGGGAGTGATACCACCATATATTTT. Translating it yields CASSLLTGSDTTIYF.

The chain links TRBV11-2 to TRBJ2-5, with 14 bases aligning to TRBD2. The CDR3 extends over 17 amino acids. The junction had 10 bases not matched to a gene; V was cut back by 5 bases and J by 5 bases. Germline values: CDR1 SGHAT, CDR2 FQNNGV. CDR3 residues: CASSAGTSGGWGETQYF. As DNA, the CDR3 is TGTGCCAGCAGCGCCGGGACTAGCGGGGGTTGGGGGGAGACCCAGTACTTC.